This paragraph covers one T cell receptor beta chain sequence. Its antigen is as yet unknown. The CDR3 sequence is 11 residues long. The V and J ends lost 10 bases and 4 bases respectively, with 10 bases between them. Per the germline V gene, CDR1 is MDHEN and CDR2 is SYDVKM. The data were taken from a study of blood T cells in healthy people across ages. Study results and limitations: Older age coincided with a roughly linear decline in TCR beta diversity per million T cells. PBMC samples, being unsorted, prevented any conclusive comparison of naive and antigen-experienced cells. Estimates of total diversity, which came from one million sequenced T cells, were considered to be underestimates.

Then a second PCR, running roughly 7 to 12 cycles, was carried out with a sample-barcoded 5' primer and a J-beta primer mix. A template-switch adaptor containing 12 random nucleotides labeled each cDNA molecule. TCRdb ran MiXCR on the 5' RACE reads and lists one entry per CDR3 protein. Among approximately 290,000 distinct CDR3 sequences listed, roughly 26% were seen once. The V and J genes are TRBV28 and TRBJ1-1; no clear D. The origin of this receptor is a woman between 65 and 79 years old in good health. Input material: blood. The CDR3 loop reads CAIARSTEAFF. CDR3 coding DNA: TGTGCCATCGCAAGGAGCACTGAAGCTTTCTTT.